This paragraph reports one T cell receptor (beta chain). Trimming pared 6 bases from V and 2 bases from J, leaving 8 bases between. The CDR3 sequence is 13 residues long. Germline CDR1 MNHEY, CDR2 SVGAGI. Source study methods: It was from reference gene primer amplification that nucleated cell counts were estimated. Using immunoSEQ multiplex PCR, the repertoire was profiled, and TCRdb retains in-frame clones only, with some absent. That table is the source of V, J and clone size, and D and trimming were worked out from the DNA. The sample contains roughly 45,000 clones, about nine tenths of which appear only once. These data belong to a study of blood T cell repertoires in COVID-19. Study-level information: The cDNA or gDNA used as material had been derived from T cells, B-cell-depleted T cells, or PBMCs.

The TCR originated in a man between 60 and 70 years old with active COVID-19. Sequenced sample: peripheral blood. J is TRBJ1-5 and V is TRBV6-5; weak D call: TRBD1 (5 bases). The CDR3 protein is CASRGPGNQPQHF. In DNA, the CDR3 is TGTGCCAGCAGGGGGCCGGGCAATCAGCCCCAGCATTTT.